This is a list of T cell receptor beta chains from one sample in a study of T cells in Graves' hyperthyroidism and ophthalmopathy. From the multiplex PCR reads, TCRdb called clonotypes with MiXCR, one entry per CDR3 protein. The sample consists of 300,000 to 350,000 distinct CDR3 sequences, 15% to 20% of them appearing once. Sequencing was carried out using blood. These receptors all come from a woman in her fifties or sixties with Graves' hyperthyroidism. Both conserved end residues are part of each CDR3. A D gene is named only where the DNA matches it firmly. Not all rows give a size; the values are once, few, many and, for expanded clones, a class.

j_call | v_call | clone_size | d_call | cdr3_aa | cdr3_nt
TRBJ1-5 | TRBV4-1 | - | TRBD1 | CASSQELTGGTVQPQHF | TGCGCCAGCAGCCAAGAACTCACAGGGGGCACGGTTCAGCCCCAGCATTTT
TRBJ2-7 | TRBV28 | - | - | CASSFILGSYEQYF | TGTGCCAGCAGTTTTATATTAGGCAGCTACGAGCAGTACTTC
TRBJ1-2 | TRBV7-9 | - | TRBD1 | CASGQGEYGYTF | TGTGCCAGCGGACAGGGGGAATATGGCTACACCTTC
TRBJ2-3 | TRBV20-1 | many | TRBD2 | CSAPVSGRSTDTQYF | TGCAGTGCTCCGGTTAGCGGGAGGAGCACAGATACGCAGTATTTT
TRBJ1-2 | TRBV14 | - | - | CASSLPGGLYGYTF | TGTGCCAGCAGCCTCCCGGGGGGCCTCTATGGCTACACCTTC
TRBJ1-5 | TRBV19 | once | - | CASSISWGNQPQHF | TGTGCCAGTAGTATAAGTTGGGGAAATCAGCCCCAGCATTTT
TRBJ2-2 | TRBV10-3 | - | TRBD1 | CAISDRGQDTGELFF | TGTGCCATCAGTGACAGGGGGCAAGACACCGGGGAGCTGTTTTTT
TRBJ2-3 | TRBV3-1 | - | - | CASSQGSGENTDTQYF | TGTGCCAGCAGCCAAGGTAGCGGTGAAAACACAGATACGCAGTATTTT
TRBJ2-3 | TRBV9 | - | - | CASRQGTARTDTQYF | TGTGCCAGCAGGCAAGGGACCGCCCGTACAGATACGCAGTATTTT
TRBJ1-6 | TRBV20-1 | - | - | CSARDSPMDSPLHF | TGCAGTGCTAGGGACAGCCCCATGGATTCACCCCTCCACTTT
TRBJ2-1 | TRBV3-1 | many | TRBD2 | CASSPAGGEYNEQFF | TGTGCCAGCAGCCCAGCGGGGGGGGAATACAATGAGCAGTTCTTC
TRBJ2-5 | TRBV30 | few | - | CAWSPGWETQYF | TGTGCCTGGAGCCCCGGATGGGAGACCCAGTACTTC
TRBJ2-1 | TRBV11-2 | many | - | CASSLDRNSYNEQFF | TGTGCCAGCAGCTTGGATCGGAACTCCTACAATGAGCAGTTCTTC
TRBJ2-1 | TRBV3-1 | many | - | CASSQGRASYNEQFF | TGTGCCAGCAGCCAAGGGCGGGCCTCCTACAATGAGCAGTTCTTC
TRBJ2-7 | TRBV28 | many | - | CASSSGYEQYF | TGTGCCAGCAGTTCTGGATACGAGCAGTACTTC
TRBJ2-5 | TRBV6-2/TRBV6-3 | - | - | CASSYTYWGETQYF | TGTGCCAGCAGTTACACCTACTGGGGGGAGACCCAGTACTTC
TRBJ1-2 | TRBV24-1 | - | - | CATSDPDSGYTF | TGTGCCACCAGTGACCCCGACTCTGGCTACACCTTC
TRBJ2-2 | TRBV7-6 | many | - | CASSLAGGFDTGELFF | TGTGCCAGCAGCTTAGCTGGCGGCTTTGACACCGGGGAGCTGTTTTTT
TRBJ1-6 | TRBV6-1 | - | - | CASSGSQGASPLHF | TGTGCCAGCAGCGGAAGTCAGGGTGCCTCACCCCTCCACTTT
TRBJ2-5 | TRBV20-1 | few | - | CSARGIETQYF | TGCAGTGCTCGGGGAATCGAGACCCAGTACTTC
TRBJ1-1 | TRBV18 | - | - | CASSPRTDMNTEAFF | TGTGCCAGCTCACCTAGGACAGATATGAACACTGAAGCTTTCTTT
TRBJ1-4 | TRBV20-1 | - | - | CSARSTGNEKLFF | TGCAGTGCTCGCTCTACAGGGAATGAAAAACTGTTTTTT
TRBJ2-7 | TRBV14 | few | - | CASTSDGGYEQYF | TGTGCCAGCACCAGCGACGGAGGCTACGAGCAGTACTTC
TRBJ2-3 | TRBV27 | many | - | CASSSTSDTQYF | TGTGCCAGCAGTTCAACGTCCGATACGCAGTATTTT
TRBJ1-4 | TRBV2 | - | - | CASSSQRGGEKLVF | TGTGCCAGCAGTTCGCAGCGGGGTGGAGAAAAACTGGTTTTT
TRBJ2-3 | TRBV5-6 | - | - | CASSFGRAGRGTQYF | TGTGCCAGCAGCTTTGGAAGGGCGGGCCGAGGGACGCAGTATTTT
TRBJ2-1 | TRBV18 | - | - | CASSPLVF | TGTGCCAGCTCACCACTAGTCTTC
TRBJ1-6 | TRBV27 | - | TRBD1 | CASRPSGTENSPLHF | TGTGCCAGCAGACCCTCCGGGACAGAGAATTCACCCCTCCACTTT
TRBJ1-4 | TRBV7-9 | - | - | CAGQTGTNEKLFF | TGTGCTGGTCAGACCGGTACTAATGAAAAACTGTTTTTT
TRBJ2-2 | TRBV3-1 | - | - | CASSPVRNGELFF | TGTGCCAGCAGCCCCGTGAGAAACGGGGAGCTGTTTTTT
TRBJ2-1 | TRBV20-1 | many | - | CSARDRVDEQFF | TGCAGTGCTAGAGACAGGGTGGATGAGCAGTTCTTC
TRBJ2-7 | TRBV27 | many | - | CASSAGLPLLPTYEQYF | TGTGCCAGCAGTGCAGGGCTCCCCCTACTTCCCACCTACGAGCAGTACTTC
TRBJ1-3 | TRBV30 | many | TRBD1 | CAWNRGERNTIYF | TGTGCCTGGAACAGGGGGGAAAGAAACACCATATATTTT
TRBJ2-1 | TRBV6-2/TRBV6-3 | - | - | CASSPGSGNEQFF | TGTGCCAGCAGTCCCGGGTCGGGCAATGAGCAGTTCTTC
TRBJ1-1 | TRBV2 | few | TRBD1 | CASRGQTMNTEAFF | TGTGCCAGCAGGGGACAGACCATGAACACTGAAGCTTTCTTT
TRBJ1-6 | TRBV30 | few | - | CAWSVGTENSPLHF | TGTGCCTGGAGTGTAGGGACGGAAAATTCACCCCTCCACTTT
TRBJ1-2 | TRBV6-2/TRBV6-3 | - | TRBD1 | CASSSRDRAYGYTF | TGTGCCAGCAGTTCCCGGGACAGGGCCTATGGCTACACCTTC
TRBJ2-3 | TRBV18 | many | TRBD2 | CASSPLELAATDTQYF | TGTGCCAGCTCACCATTGGAGCTAGCGGCGACAGATACGCAGTATTTT
TRBJ2-7 | TRBV3-1 | many | - | CASSPPWRGTEQYF | TGTGCCAGCAGCCCCCCCTGGAGGGGGACCGAGCAGTACTTC
TRBJ1-1 | TRBV5-1 | - | - | CASSPWGASTRAEAFF | TGCGCCAGCAGCCCTTGGGGGGCCTCCACTAGGGCTGAAGCTTTCTTT
TRBJ1-5 | TRBV4-1 | - | - | CASSLTGGSQPQHF | TGCGCCAGCAGTCTGACGGGGGGTAGTCAGCCCCAGCATTTT
TRBJ2-7 | TRBV30 | few | TRBD2 | CACFGPVAGAPYEQYF | TGTGCCTGTTTCGGCCCCGTAGCGGGCGCTCCCTACGAGCAGTACTTC